The rows below give T cell receptor beta chains drawn from one sample of a study of T cells after yellow fever vaccination. MiXCR was run by TCRdb on the 5' RACE reads, yielding one entry per CDR3 protein. The data hold about 260,000 distinct CDR3 sequences, with about 3.7% observed a single time. The starting material was PBMCs, obtained 15 days after the yellow fever booster vaccination. The receptors originated from a man between 18 and 29 years old who received the YFV17D yellow fever vaccine. Each CDR3 is given with its conserved first and last residue. Each record gives: D gene, V gene, clone size, J gene, CDR3 length, CDR3 protein, CDR3 DNA. The D gene is left open where the match is weak. Not every row has a clone size; where given, it reads once, few, many or a size class.

TRBD1	TRBV19	few	TRBJ2-1	16	CASSIGTGDSYNEQFF	TGTGCCAGTAGTATAGGGACAGGGGACTCCTACAATGAGCAGTTCTTC
-	TRBV20-1	-	TRBJ1-2	11	CSASSGYGYTF	TGCAGTGCTAGTTCCGGCTATGGCTACACCTTC
-	TRBV6-5	many	TRBJ2-7	15	CASSSSGGRSYEQYF	TGTGCCAGCAGTAGCTCTGGGGGACGTTCCTACGAGCAGTACTTC
-	TRBV12-3/TRBV12-4	many	TRBJ1-4	14	CASSKTGPNEKLFF	TGTGCCAGCAGCAAGACCGGGCCTAATGAAAAACTGTTTTTT
TRBD1	TRBV6-6	many	TRBJ1-5	13	CASEQGAYQPQHF	TGTGCCAGCGAACAGGGGGCGTATCAGCCCCAGCATTTT
TRBD2	TRBV5-1	many	TRBJ2-3	16	CASSRTSGGVTDTQYF	TGCGCCAGCAGCAGGACTAGCGGGGGAGTCACAGATACGCAGTATTTT
-	TRBV15	few	TRBJ1-1	13	CATSRGADTEAFF	TGTGCCACCAGCAGAGGGGCCGACACTGAAGCTTTCTTT
TRBD1	TRBV10-3	many	TRBJ2-5	14	CAIGKGQEQETQYF	TGTGCCATCGGGAAGGGACAGGAACAAGAGACCCAGTACTTC
-	TRBV5-4	few	TRBJ1-6	13	CASSATFNSPLHF	TGTGCCAGCAGCGCTACATTTAATTCACCCCTCCACTTT
TRBD2	TRBV12-3/TRBV12-4	many	TRBJ2-2	14	CASSGTSGTGELFF	TGTGCCAGCAGCGGGACTAGCGGCACCGGGGAGCTGTTTTTT
-	TRBV6-1	many	TRBJ2-3	13	CASSEYRTDTQYF	TGTGCCAGCAGTGAGTATAGGACAGATACGCAGTATTTT
-	TRBV5-1	many	TRBJ2-5	14	CASSRGGVQETQYF	TGCGCCAGCAGCCGGGGCGGGGTTCAAGAGACCCAGTACTTC
-	TRBV20-1	many	TRBJ2-1	12	CSARGQSNEQFF	TGCAGTGCTAGAGGACAGAGTAACGAGCAGTTCTTC
-	TRBV7-3	many	TRBJ2-3	17	CASSSPPPGTDGDTQYF	TGTGCCAGCAGCTCACCACCACCCGGGACGGACGGGGATACGCAGTATTTT
TRBD1	TRBV12-5	many	TRBJ2-3	15	CASGLTGGNTDTQYF	TGTGCTAGTGGTCTGACAGGGGGAAACACAGATACGCAGTATTTT
-	TRBV29-1	many	TRBJ2-2	12	CSVELATGELFF	TGCAGCGTTGAACTAGCTACCGGGGAGCTGTTTTTT
-	TRBV9	many	TRBJ1-2	14	CASSVDEGPYGYTF	TGTGCCAGCAGCGTAGACGAAGGTCCCTATGGCTACACCTTC
-	TRBV7-9	many	TRBJ1-4	14	CASSWEHWKEKLFF	TGTGCCAGCAGTTGGGAACACTGGAAGGAAAAACTGTTTTTT
TRBD1	TRBV7-9	many	TRBJ2-3	16	CASSLSGTGATDTQYF	TGTGCCAGCAGCTTATCCGGGACAGGGGCCACAGATACGCAGTATTTT
-	TRBV6-2/TRBV6-3	many	TRBJ2-5	14	CASSHTWRVWTQYF	TGTGCCAGCAGCCACACCTGGCGGGTGTGGACCCAGTACTTC
TRBD1	TRBV12-3/TRBV12-4	few	TRBJ1-6	13	CASGQGENSPLHF	TGTGCCAGCGGACAGGGAGAGAATTCACCCCTCCACTTT
TRBD1	TRBV5-5	many	TRBJ2-4	21	CASSESPLGQGLHIAKNIQYF	TGTGCCAGCAGCGAAAGCCCTCTGGGACAGGGGCTCCATATAGCCAAAAACATTCAGTACTTC
TRBD2	TRBV18	many	TRBJ2-3	17	CASSHTGTSGITDTQYF	TGTGCCAGCTCACACACCGGGACTAGCGGAATCACAGATACGCAGTATTTT
TRBD1	TRBV4-2	few	TRBJ1-2	14	CASCPGQGNYGYTF	TGTGCCAGCTGCCCGGGACAGGGAAACTATGGCTACACCTTC
-	TRBV28	many	TRBJ2-1	17	CASTSAGLQSSYNEQFF	TGTGCCAGCACATCTGCGGGGCTCCAGAGCTCCTACAATGAGCAGTTCTTC
TRBD2	TRBV6-2/TRBV6-3	many	TRBJ2-5	15	CASSYQRGVGETQYF	TGTGCCAGCAGTTACCAGCGGGGTGTAGGAGAGACCCAGTACTTC
-	TRBV6-2/TRBV6-3	many	TRBJ1-1	14	CASSRPGANTEAFF	TGTGCCAGCAGCCGCCCAGGTGCGAACACTGAAGCTTTCTTT
-	TRBV7-9	many	TRBJ1-3	16	CASSPKTGVAGNTIYF	TGTGCCAGCAGCCCCAAGACAGGTGTGGCTGGAAACACCATATATTTT
-	TRBV7-2	many	TRBJ1-1	13	CASSVDRNTEAFF	TGTGCCAGCAGTGTTGACAGAAACACTGAAGCTTTCTTT
-	TRBV5-6	many	TRBJ2-5	15	CASSFREQIQETQYF	TGTGCCAGCAGCTTCCGGGAACAGATCCAAGAGACCCAGTACTTC
-	TRBV28	many	TRBJ1-3	13	CASSLDGGYTIYF	TGTGCCAGCAGTTTAGACGGGGGTTACACCATATATTTT
TRBD1	TRBV20-1	many	TRBJ1-5	14	CSASSGTVNQPQHF	TGCAGTGCTAGCTCCGGGACAGTCAATCAGCCCCAGCATTTT
TRBD1	TRBV29-1	many	TRBJ1-2	14	CSAAGTGSNYGYTF	TGCAGCGCCGCGGGGACAGGGTCCAACTATGGCTACACCTTC
-	TRBV23-1	few	TRBJ1-6	13	CASSQQTVSPLHF	TGCGCCAGCAGTCAGCAGACAGTTTCACCCCTCCACTTT
-	TRBV4-1	-	TRBJ1-4	15	CASSQDLGGREKLLF	TGCGCCAGCAGCCAAGATTTAGGCGGTCGTGAAAAACTGTTATTT
-	TRBV12-3/TRBV12-4	-	TRBJ1-6	14	CASSFRISNSPLHF	TGTGCCAGCAGTTTCAGGATCTCGAATTCACCCCTCCACTTT
TRBD1	TRBV10-3	many	TRBJ2-7	15	CAIRSPGQAAYEQYF	TGTGCCATCAGAAGCCCTGGACAGGCCGCCTACGAGCAGTACTTC